This TCR beta chain derives from a study of CD4 T cells in relation to SARS-CoV-2 and coronaviruses. Study-level background: Convalescent donors were aged roughly 21 to 72, with median approximately 39 years.

Findings and limits, study-wide: In roughly 65% of donors, memory CD4+ clonotypes crossrecognized SARS-CoV-2 and at least one common cold coronavirus spike. The cross-reactivity analysis covered only spike protein, not other viral proteins. Samples before the pandemic and after infection were not matched within any donor.

V trimming: 6 bases; J trimming: 4 bases; junction bases outside the gene matches: 1. The CDR3 totals 13 residues. Germline CDR1 reads WSHSY; CDR2 reads SAAADI. This clone appeared once. Its antigen is not identified. The assay was immunoSEQ multiplex PCR, and TCRdb's table has in-frame clones only and misses some. This sample has about 37,000 clones, with roughly 85% found just once. This clonotype was sampled from an adult with COVID-19. What was sequenced was memory CD4+ T cells from PBMCs. The chain uses TRBV10-2 and TRBJ2-3, with 10 bases identical to TRBD1. CDR3 in amino acids: CASRGQGADTQYF. The CDR3 coding sequence is TGCGCCAGCAGAGGACAGGGGGCAGATACGCAGTATTTT.